Below, 17 T cell receptor beta chains from the same sample are listed, as sequenced in a study of tumor-infiltrating lymphocytes in primary liver carcinoma. Co-extracting RNA and DNA was done with roughly 17-32 mg of unsorted bulk tissue as input. From around 0.5 ug total RNA, TCR beta cDNA was generated with a primer in the constant region. Three nested multiplex PCR rounds, a slightly modified ARM-PCR method, built the TCR beta libraries. Primers for the first two PCR rounds were TRBV1-TRBV30 forward primers and a C-beta reverse primer (around 10 cycles per round). TCRdb called the multiplex PCR reads again in MiXCR, with one record for every CDR3 protein. This repertoire shows 95,000 to 150,000 distinct CDR3 sequences, less than 75% found once; its top ten account for over 8%. Sequenced sample: tumor-adjacent normal liver tissue. The receptors were gathered from a woman in her sixties or seventies with primary liver carcinoma and hepatitis B virus infection.

This chain uses TRBV7-9 with TRBJ2-1; D may be TRBD2 (6 bases). The V end lost 10 bases, the J end lost 4 bases, and 20 bases lay between the germline ends. From germline, CDR1 is SEHNR and CDR2 FQNEAQ (reference sequence). CDR3 length: 15 residues. The CDR3 spells CATTRDSGPYNEQFF. For the CDR3, the DNA is TGTGCCACTACAAGGGATAGCGGACCTTACAATGAGCAGTTCTTC.

In the case of this clonotype: At one end, the junction sequence differs from germline, possibly due to a read error. The rearrangement uses TRBV11-2 and TRBJ2-7, with D possibly being TRBD1 (5 bases). In germline, CDR1 is SGHAT, CDR2 FQNNGV. The CDR3 is 15 amino acids. The CDR3 DNA reads as TGTGCCAGCAACTTAGATAGGGGATTAGTCCCCGAGCAGTACTTC. It codes for CASNLDRGLVPEQYF.

As concerns this clonotype: The CDR3 does not close with the conserved phenylalanine or tryptophan, likely indicating a read error. No DNA is shown, since the ends of the CDR3 on it are uncertain; the CDR3 is the one TCRdb lists. The chain uses TRBV11-2 and TRBJ1-1; the table's D call, TRBD1, was not checked against the DNA. The germline V gene encodes CDR1 SGHAT and CDR2 FQNNGV. From its first to its last residue, the CDR3 has 15 amino acids. CDR3 sequence reads: CASSPRTGGDTEAIS.

This clonotype has ten or more counts. The rearrangement links TRBV5-1 to TRBJ2-2, with D uncertain. Germline CDR1 reads SGHRS; CDR2 reads YFSETQ. CDR3 size: 13 residues. Trimming cost V 2 bases and J 9 bases, with 11 bases left between them. CDR3 coding DNA: TGCGCCAGCAGCTTCGAAAGTAACCGGGAGCTGTTTTTT. The encoded protein is CASSFESNRELFF.

V usage is TRBV6-6 and J usage is TRBJ2-1; possibly TRBD2 for D (5 bases). The CDR3 contains 14 residues. The V end lost 7 bases, the J end lost 8 bases, and 18 bases lay between the germline ends. In germline, CDR1 is MNHNY, CDR2 SVGAGI (reference sequence). CDR3 in DNA: TGTGCCAGCACTCGGGGATCAATTATCGATGAGCAGTTCTTC. It codes for CASTRGSIIDEQFF.

This clonotype appeared many times. V usage is TRBV28 and J usage is TRBJ1-6; D is undetermined. CDR3 length: 15 amino acids. Per the germline V gene, CDR1 is MDHEN and CDR2 is SYDVKM. V dropped 5 bases and J dropped 0 bases, with 8 bases sitting between them. The CDR3 DNA sequence: TGTGCCAGCAGTCCTCCAGGCTCCTATAATTCACCCCTCCACTTT. Translating gives CASSPPGSYNSPLHF.

A remark on this clonotype: The junction differs from germline at one of its ends, possibly a read error. V and J are TRBV11-2 and TRBJ1-1, with 7 nucleotides matching TRBD1. CDR1 and CDR2 (germline): SGHAT, FQNNGV. The CDR3 consists of 16 residues. CDR3 nucleotides: TGTGCCAGTAGCTCCTTAACAGGGGATTGGAACACTGATGCTATCTTT. It encodes CASSSLTGDWNTDAIF.

A word on this clonotype: Just one base apart from a much larger clone, this may be a read error. The chain has TRBV5-1 and TRBJ2-7, with D perhaps given as TRBD1 or TRBD2 (7 bases each). CDR3 length: 14 amino acids. Germline V gene data show CDR1 as SGHRS and CDR2 as YFSETQ. CDR3 residues: CASSLTGEGYERYF. The CDR3 DNA is TGCGCCAGCAGCCTCACAGGGGAGGGTTACGAGCGGTACTTC.

V usage is TRBV6-5 and J usage is TRBJ1-2, with unresolved D. This CDR3 has 21 residues. V was shortened by 1 base and J by 4 bases, with 31 bases between the two germline ends. The V gene's germline CDR1 is MNHEY and CDR2 SVGAGI. This chain's CDR3 is CASSYFPVSYAAPLIGYGYTF. The CDR3 nucleotides read TGTGCCAGCAGTTACTTTCCAGTTAGCTACGCGGCCCCCCTAATAGGCTATGGCTACACCTTC.

As to this clonotype: At one end, the junction sequence differs from germline, possibly due to a read error. The V call is TRBV4-1, the J call TRBJ2-7; no definite D call. The CDR3 extends over 16 amino acids. Germline-derived CDR1 and CDR2 are MGHRA and YSYEKL. CDR3 protein: CASSQESSVASYGQYF. The CDR3 DNA reads TGCGCCAGCAGCCAAGAGTCTTCGGTAGCCTCCTACGGGCAGTACTTC.

Concerning this clonotype itself: A read error is likely, as this CDR3 ends without the conserved phenylalanine or tryptophan. No DNA is shown, since the ends of the CDR3 on it are uncertain; the CDR3 is the one TCRdb lists. J is TRBJ2-7 and V is TRBV14. The CDR3 is made up of 12 amino acids, end residues included. The germline V gene has CDR1 SGHDN and CDR2 FVKESK. Here the CDR3 reads CASSLTWDEHYI.

Of note for this clonotype: The CDR3 does not close with the conserved phenylalanine or tryptophan, likely indicating a read error. V is TRBV11-2 and J is TRBJ2-3; TRBD2 matches 7 bases. The CDR3 contains 15 residues. Per germline, CDR1 SGHAT and CDR2 FQNNGV. With V trimmed by 6 bases and J by 1 base, 7 bases remained unmatched. The CDR3 here is CASSIGLGRTDTQYS. The DNA of the CDR3 is TGTGCCAGCAGTATCGGACTAGGACGCACAGATACGCAGTATTCT.

In its sample, this clonotype was seen once. The chain has TRBV12-3 or TRBV12-4 and TRBJ2-3, with 7 bases lining up with TRBD2. This CDR3 is built from 16 residues. V trimming: 10 bases; J trimming: 7 bases; junction bases outside the gene matches: 20. CDR3 loop: CATNDVGPGRAYTQYF. The CDR3 DNA sequence: TGTGCCACCAATGACGTAGGGCCAGGGAGGGCCTATACGCAGTATTTT.

This sequence joins TRBV7-3 and TRBJ2-1; the match to TRBD2 covers 10 bases. V was pared by 5 bases and J by 8 bases, with 3 bases of the junction left unmatched. The germline V gene has CDR1 SGHTA and CDR2 FQGTGA. The length of the CDR3 is 13 residues. DNA for the CDR3: TGTGCCAGCAGCCCGGGGACTAGCGATGAGCAGTTCTTC. Translating gives CASSPGTSDEQFF.

In the case of this clonotype: A read error is likely, as this CDR3 ends without the conserved phenylalanine or tryptophan. V usage is TRBV29-1 and J usage is TRBJ2-7; D uncertain. Germline loops: CDR1 SQVTM, CDR2 ANQGSEA. The CDR3 runs 13 residues. Written as DNA, the CDR3 is TGCGGCGTTGATACTGGCCGGGCCTATGAGCAGTACTTA. This encodes CGVDTGRAYEQYL.

This clonotype has only one observation. The CDR3 ends on some other residue instead of the conserved phenylalanine or tryptophan, so this is likely a read error. This chain joins TRBV11-1 and TRBJ2-5; TRBD2 matches at 8 bases. The trim removed 7 bases at V and 4 bases at J, leaving 11 bases unmatched. The CDR3 is 15 residues long. The germline V gene encodes CDR1 SGHAT and CDR2 FQDESV (reference sequence). The CDR3 DNA reads TGTGCCAGCACCCTCACGGGACTAGGGGGAGAGACCCAGTACCTC. Translation: CASTLTGLGGETQYL.

The V call is TRBV6-5, the J call TRBJ1-3; 7 bases agree with TRBD1. Germline trimming cut 7 bases from V and 4 bases from J; bases unmatched to any gene: 13. Per the germline V gene, CDR1 is MNHEY and CDR2 is SVGAGI. The CDR3 is 16 amino acids. The CDR3 loop reads CASNGRRQGSGNTIYF. The CDR3 nucleotides are TGTGCCAGCAACGGCCGAAGACAGGGATCCGGAAACACCATATATTTT.